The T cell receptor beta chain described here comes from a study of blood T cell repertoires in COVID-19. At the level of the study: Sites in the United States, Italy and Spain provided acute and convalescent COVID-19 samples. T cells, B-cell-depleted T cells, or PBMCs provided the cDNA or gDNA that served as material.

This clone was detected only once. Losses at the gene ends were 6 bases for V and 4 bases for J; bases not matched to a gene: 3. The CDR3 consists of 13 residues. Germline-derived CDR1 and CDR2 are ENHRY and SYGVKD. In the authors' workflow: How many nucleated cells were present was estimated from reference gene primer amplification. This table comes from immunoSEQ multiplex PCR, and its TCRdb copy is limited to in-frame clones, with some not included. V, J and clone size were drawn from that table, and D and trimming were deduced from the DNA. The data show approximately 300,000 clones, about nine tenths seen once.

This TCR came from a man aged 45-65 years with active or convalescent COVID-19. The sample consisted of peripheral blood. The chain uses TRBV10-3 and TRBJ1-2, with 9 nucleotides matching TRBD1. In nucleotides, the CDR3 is TGTGCCATCAGGCCACAGGGGGCCTATGGCTACACCTTC. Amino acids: CAIRPQGAYGYTF.